These T cell receptor beta chains were read from a single sample in a study of blood T cell repertoires in COVID-19. Generated by immunoSEQ multiplex PCR, the TCRdb table keeps only in-frame clones and is missing some. Of 350,000 to 450,000 clones detected, approximately 91% appear once; the ten largest clones hold roughly 0.9%. Sequencing input: PBMCs or T cells enriched from blood (not recorded which). Every receptor here comes from a woman between 40 and 55 years old who had been exposed to COVID-19. The CDR3 runs from the conserved cysteine through the conserved F or W. Fields, in order: V gene, D gene, J gene, CDR3 protein. D genes are given only for firm matches.

>TRBV28|TRBD1|TRBJ1-1
CASRDWTGINTEAFF
>TRBV7-9|-|TRBJ2-3
CASSLGSGQYF
>TRBV5-8|-|TRBJ1-1
CASIPRGWQAFF
>TRBV7-6|-|TRBJ2-7
CASSLAGGQYYEQYF
>TRBV7-9|TRBD2|TRBJ2-3
CASRGTSGGSSDTQYF
>TRBV19|-|TRBJ1-2
CASRSIQGLGYGYTF
>TRBV5-1|-|TRBJ1-1
CASSLAELHTEAFF
>TRBV15|TRBD1|TRBJ2-5
CATSRGGPGGGETQYF
>TRBV10-1|TRBD2|TRBJ2-1
CASSELAGGYNEQFF
>TRBV6-5|TRBD1|TRBJ2-7
CASSLRDRDSYEQYF
>TRBV13|TRBD2|TRBJ2-2
CASRTGTRTTGELFF
>TRBV27|TRBD2|TRBJ2-1
CASSLGLAGFNEQFF
>TRBV5-1|TRBD1|TRBJ1-2
CASSKDRGGYGYTF
>TRBV6-2/TRBV6-3|TRBD2|TRBJ2-3
CASSSAEVLAGGVSTDTQYF
>TRBV19|-|TRBJ2-7
CASSITGRLEQYF
>TRBV5-1|TRBD1|TRBJ1-2
CASSSQGALGYGYTF
>TRBV7-9|-|TRBJ2-7
CASSLGPDPGYEQYF
>TRBV9|TRBD1|TRBJ2-7
CASGQDYEQYF
>TRBV6-2/TRBV6-3|-|TRBJ2-3
CASSYSRVQDTQYF
>TRBV7-2|-|TRBJ2-5
CASSFRLGDLGQETQYF
>TRBV6-2/TRBV6-3|-|TRBJ2-7
CASSHTDYGRSGAYEQYF
>TRBV5-1|-|TRBJ2-7
CASSLSPLTYEQYF
>TRBV27|-|TRBJ2-4
CASSHITGLSRDIQYF
>TRBV27|-|TRBJ1-1
CASSLGGLTEAFF
>TRBV5-1|-|TRBJ1-5
CASSLWGGSNQPQHF
>TRBV11-2|-|TRBJ2-6
CASSAQTVTANVLTF
>TRBV15|TRBD1|TRBJ2-7
CATSGQAQREQYF
>TRBV10-3|TRBD1|TRBJ1-3
CAISRGQGAAGNTIYF
>TRBV9|-|TRBJ2-3
CASSVGLSTDTQYF
>TRBV9|-|TRBJ2-1
CASSVASDSGIGEQFF
>TRBV12-5|-|TRBJ1-1
CASGRGMGGTEAFF
>TRBV7-2|TRBD2|TRBJ2-1
CASSSAGTRTYNEQFF
>TRBV15|-|TRBJ1-3
CATSTPAGAGNTIYF
>TRBV5-3|-|TRBJ1-3
CATPREGGGNTIYF
>TRBV7-2|TRBD2|TRBJ2-3
CASSWPGLTSTDTQYF